Presented here are 28 T cell receptor beta chains from one specimen sequenced in a study of breast tumors, draining lymph nodes, adjacent tissues. TCRdb reanalysed the multiplex PCR reads using MiXCR and keeps one entry per CDR3 protein. The sample shows under 70,000 distinct CDR3 sequences, 43% of them seen only once. The sequenced sample consisted of breast tumor tissue. The receptors were gathered from a female donor with breast cancer. Some clones in this sample may be carry-over from other donors' samples.

This clonotype was counted many times. The gene calls are TRBV5-6 and TRBJ2-7; 12 bases fit TRBD2. CDR1 and CDR2 (germline): SGHDT, YYEEEE. The ends lost 4 bases at V and 5 bases at J; junction bases unmatched: 10. This CDR3 is built from 16 residues. Here the CDR3 reads CASSPHGGLAGHEQYF. The DNA of the CDR3 is TGTGCCAGCAGCCCCCACGGGGGACTAGCGGGTCACGAGCAGTACTTC.

The table lists this clonotype with many counts. The gene calls are TRBV10-3 and TRBJ2-7; 10 nucleotides agree with TRBD1. After removal of 6 bases from V and 7 bases from J, the junction contained 6 bases not matched to a gene. The CDR3 runs to 13 residues. The germline V gene encodes CDR1 ENHRY and CDR2 SYGVKD. In DNA form, the CDR3 reads TGTGCCATCAGGGGGGACAGGGGCTCGGAGCAGTACTTC. It yields the protein CAIRGDRGSEQYF.

A note on this clonotype: Being one base from a much bigger clone, this may be a read error. The rearrangement uses TRBV7-9 and TRBJ2-5, with 8 bases identical to TRBD2. CDR3 length: 15 amino acids. The germline CDR1 and CDR2 sequences are SEHNR and FQNEAQ (reference sequence). The DNA for the CDR3 is TGTGCCAGCCGTAATAGCGGGATCAGGCAAGAGACCCAGCACTTC. Translation: CASRNSGIRQETQHF. The full variable domain, with the rest looked up from reference TRBV7-9 and TRBJ2-5, is DTGVSQNPRHKITKRGQNVTFRCDPISEHNRLYWYRQTLGQGPEFLTYFQNEAQLEKSRLLSDRFSAERPKGSFSTLEIQRTEQGDSAMYLCASRNSGIRQETQHFGPGTRLLVL.

The sample holds many counts of this clonotype. The CDR3 spells CASSVPTPFDTGELFF. CDR3 DNA sequence: TGTGCCAGCAGCGTCCCAACCCCCTTTGACACCGGGGAGCTGTTTTTT. The rearrangement joins TRBV7-3 to TRBJ2-2; D call uncertain. V dropped 5 bases and J dropped 3 bases, with 16 bases sitting between them. From germline, CDR1 is SGHTA and CDR2 FQGTGA. The CDR3 runs to 16 residues.

This clonotype was observed a single time. The rearrangement uses TRBV2 and TRBJ2-5, with TRBD1 matching over 12 bases. V lost 8 bases and J lost 5; bases outside the gene matches: 12. The CDR3 length is 16 residues. Germline loops: CDR1 SNHLY, CDR2 FYNNEI. CDR3: CASPGTGGLDGETQYF. The CDR3 DNA sequence: TGTGCCAGCCCGGGGACAGGGGGCCTGGACGGGGAGACCCAGTACTTC.

This clonotype was counted at least ten times. This sequence joins TRBV4-2 and TRBJ2-5; D gene uncertain. Germline lookup yields CDR1 LGHNA and CDR2 YNFKEQ. There are 15 residues in the CDR3. Trimming cost V 0 bases and J 4 bases, with 12 bases left between them. CDR3 region: CASSQDGVARETQYF. The DNA for the CDR3 is TGTGCCAGCAGCCAAGACGGCGTTGCGCGAGAGACCCAGTACTTC.

The chain employs TRBV29-1 and TRBJ1-2; TRBD1 aligns across 9 bases. CDR3 length equals 14 residues. Germline V gene lookup returns CDR1 SQVTM and CDR2 ANQGSEA. Germline trimming cut 3 bases from V and 3 bases from J; bases unmatched to any gene: 5. CDR3 nucleotide sequence: TGCAGCGTTGAGGACAGGGGAGAGGACTATGGCTACACCTTC. Protein sequence: CSVEDRGEDYGYTF.

J is TRBJ1-5 and V is TRBV7-3; D is possibly TRBD1 (5 bases). This CDR3 contains 14 residues. Trimming cost V 5 bases and J 11 bases, with 19 bases left between them. The V gene's germline CDR1 is SGHTA and CDR2 FQGTGA. The DNA for the CDR3 is TGTGCCAGCAGCCTAGCGGGCGGGACCAGGGCCCAGCATTTT. Translating gives CASSLAGGTRAQHF.

This chain connects TRBV20-1 to TRBJ2-1, with unresolved D. This CDR3 spans 15 amino acids. V was cut by 1 base and J by 5 bases, with 15 bases left in between. The germline gives CDR1 DFQATT, CDR2 SNEGSKA (reference sequence). For the CDR3, the DNA is TGCAGTGCTAGAGGGTTGGGAAAGACCAACAATGAGCAGTTCTTC. Protein: CSARGLGKTNNEQFF.

This chain connects TRBV6-2 or TRBV6-3 to TRBJ1-6; maybe TRBD1 (6 bases). Per germline, CDR1 MNHEY and CDR2 SVGEGT. The CDR3 is 12 amino acids. V was trimmed by 6 bases and J by 14 bases, leaving 14 bases between them. The CDR3, as DNA: TGTGCCAGCAGCGAGATTGGGGGCGCCCTCCACTTT. Amino acids: CASSEIGGALHF.

In the case of this clonotype: At one boundary the junction diverges from the germline segment, which might be a read error. The chain employs TRBV20-1 and TRBJ2-3; no reliable D call. This CDR3 has 13 residues. CDR1 is DFQATT and CDR2 is SNEGSKA in the germline V gene (reference sequence). The DNA of the CDR3 is TGCAGCGTCCCTCAACACCTCACAGATGCGCAGTATTTT. This sequence encodes CSVPQHLTDAQYF.

V and J are TRBV29-1 and TRBJ2-7, with 7 nucleotides matching TRBD1. The CDR3 sequence is 13 residues long. Per germline, CDR1 SQVTM and CDR2 ANQGSEA. V dropped 3 bases and J dropped 3; count of bases not matched to a gene: 5. The CDR3 loop reads CSVDGTELYEQYF. In DNA, the CDR3 is TGCAGCGTTGACGGGACAGAGCTCTACGAGCAGTACTTC.

This clonotype occurred a few times. A read error may be the cause here, since a much bigger clone is one base away. The conserved closing phenylalanine or tryptophan is absent in this CDR3, likely reflecting a read error. The chain links TRBV19 to TRBJ2-7; weak D call: TRBD1 (6 bases). Trimming removed 4 bases at V and 2 bases at J, with 18 bases between. This CDR3 is built from 16 residues. Per germline, CDR1 LNHDA and CDR2 SQIVND (reference sequence). The CDR3 is CASSTLQGSHAYEQYS. Here the CDR3 DNA reads TGTGCCAGTAGTACCCTACAGGGAAGTCATGCCTACGAGCAGTACTCC.

The chain's CDR3 is CALPGLGVTEQFF. Written as DNA, the CDR3 is TGTGCACTACCGGGACTAGGGGTTACTGAGCAGTTCTTC. The V and J genes are TRBV24-1 and TRBJ2-1, with 8 nucleotides matching TRBD2. Looked up from germline, CDR1 is KGHDR and CDR2 is SFDVKD. CDR3 length equals 13 residues.

The sample holds many counts of this clonotype. The chain couples TRBV7-9 to TRBJ2-2; no clear D. CDR1 SEHNR and CDR2 FQNEAQ come from the germline V gene (reference sequence). The CDR3 is made up of 13 amino acids. V gave up 11 bases and J gave up 5 bases, with 15 bases separating them. This CDR3 is CACHWRYTGELFF. In DNA, the CDR3 is TGTGCCTGCCACTGGCGTTATACCGGGGAGCTGTTTTTT.

This clonotype was recorded once. The chain is built from TRBV7-8 and TRBJ1-6; unclear D gene. The germline V gene encodes CDR1 SGHVS and CDR2 FQNEAQ. The CDR3 totals 15 residues. V was shortened by 4 bases and J by 10 bases, with 17 bases between the two germline ends. This CDR3 reads CASSSEVGPSSPLHF. The CDR3 nucleotides read TGTGCCAGCAGCTCGGAGGTAGGACCGTCGTCACCCCTCCACTTT.

The rearrangement uses TRBV20-1 and TRBJ1-3; D unclear. From germline, CDR1 is DFQATT and CDR2 SNEGSKA (reference sequence). V was trimmed by 2 bases and J by 8 bases, leaving 13 bases between them. The CDR3 extends over 13 amino acids. The CDR3 coding sequence is TGCAGTGCTAGACGGGGTAGCATAGACACCATATATTTT. Translation gives CSARRGSIDTIYF.

The J gene is TRBJ2-7, the V gene TRBV12-3 or TRBV12-4; no firm D call. V lost 6 bases and J lost 7, with 10 bases in between. The CDR3 contains 11 residues. CDR3 nucleotide sequence: TGTGCCAGCAGCCGGAGTAGGGAGCAGTACTTC. Protein product: CASSRSREQYF.

This clonotype has a count of ten or more. A single base separates this from a much larger clone, so it may be a read error. J is TRBJ1-2 and V is TRBV20-1; D ambiguous. Trimming removed 0 bases at V and 13 bases at J, with 15 bases between. This CDR3 comprises 12 residues. CDR1 is DFQATT and CDR2 is SNEGSKA in the germline V gene (reference sequence). DNA for the CDR3: TGCAGTGCTAGAGAGACCTTGACGAGCTCCACCTTC. Its translation is CSARETLTSSTF.

A note on this clonotype: A junction boundary mismatches the germline segment, possibly from a read error. The chain joins TRBV19 to TRBJ2-2; D tentatively reads TRBD1 or TRBD2 (6 bases each). The CDR3 runs 15 residues. Germline CDR1 and CDR2: LNHDA and SQIVND (reference sequence). CDR3 amino acids: CASSRVGGRAGELLF. CDR3 nucleotides: TGTGCCAGTAGTAGGGTGGGGGGCAGGGCCGGGGAGCTGCTTTTT.

This clonotype was seen at least ten times. The gene calls are TRBV6-4 and TRBJ2-2; D not certain. The germline V gene encodes CDR1 MRHNA and CDR2 SNTAGT. This CDR3 is 14 amino acids long. The V end was cut by 3 bases, the J end by 4 bases, with 9 bases between. CDR3 region: CASSELTGTGELFF. The CDR3 region has the DNA TGTGCCAGCAGTGAATTGACTGGCACCGGGGAGCTGTTTTTT.

This chain uses TRBV29-1 with TRBJ1-4, with D possibly TRBD1 on 6 matching bases. The CDR3 sequence is 14 residues long. Per the germline V gene, CDR1 is SQVTM and CDR2 is ANQGSEA. Trimming took off 4 bases at V and 12 bases at J, with 21 bases between the two ends. CDR3 DNA: TGCAGCGTTGGGACCGGGGGCGCTAATGAGGAACTGTTTTTT. It encodes CSVGTGGANEELFF.

This clonotype was seen at least ten times. The chain links TRBV6-6 to TRBJ2-5; D uncertain. This CDR3 spans 16 amino acids. The germline CDR1 and CDR2 sequences are MNHNY and SVGAGI (reference sequence). The V and J ends lost 5 bases and 1 base respectively, with 17 bases between them. CDR3 nucleotides: TGTGCCAGCAGTCCGCTCTGGCGGCGCCTCCAAGAGACCCAGTACTTC. It yields the protein CASSPLWRRLQETQYF.

The chain uses TRBV9 and TRBJ1-2; D is undetermined. Trimming cost V 2 bases and J 1 base, with 6 bases left between them. This CDR3 region has 13 residues. From germline, CDR1 is SGDLS and CDR2 YYNGEE. In DNA, the CDR3 is TGTGCCAGCAGCGTTGGGGATAACTATGGCTACACCTTC. This sequence encodes CASSVGDNYGYTF.

This clonotype was counted at least ten times. This chain links TRBV6-5 with TRBJ2-1; no clear D. CDR1 is MNHEY and CDR2 is SVGAGI in the germline V gene. The length of the CDR3 is 13 residues. Trimming removed 6 bases at V and 10 bases at J, with 16 bases between. CDR3 protein: CASSLVRLMEQFF. CDR3 nucleotide sequence: TGTGCCAGCAGCTTGGTTCGACTCATGGAGCAGTTCTTC.

The sample holds many counts of this clonotype. The gene calls are TRBV18 and TRBJ2-3; D not resolved. From germline, CDR1 is KGHSH and CDR2 LQKENI. Trimming took 0 bases from V and 1 from J, leaving 8 bases between them. The CDR3 is 15 amino acids. CDR3 sequence reads: CASSPPGPRTDTQYF. The CDR3 coding sequence is TGTGCCAGCTCACCACCTGGGCCTCGCACAGATACGCAGTATTTT.

This clonotype was picked up many times. CDR3 protein: CASSLGFQESYGYTF. The CDR3 DNA follows: TGTGCCAGCAGCTTAGGCTTCCAGGAGAGCTATGGCTACACCTTC. The chain carries TRBV13 and TRBJ1-2; D gene uncertain. The CDR3 extends over 15 amino acids. Trimming left V 0 bases short and J 4 bases short, with 12 bases between. Germline V CDR1 and CDR2: PRHDT, FYEKMQ (reference sequence).

At least ten counts were recorded for this clonotype. This chain links TRBV6-2 or TRBV6-3 with TRBJ2-1, with D unresolved. Trimming cost V 6 bases and J 0 bases, with 6 bases left between them. Germline CDR1 and CDR2: MNHEY and SVGEGT. The CDR3 is 13 residues long. CDR3 DNA: TGTGCCAGCAGAAGGGACTCCTACAATGAGCAGTTCTTC. Its protein product is CASRRDSYNEQFF.